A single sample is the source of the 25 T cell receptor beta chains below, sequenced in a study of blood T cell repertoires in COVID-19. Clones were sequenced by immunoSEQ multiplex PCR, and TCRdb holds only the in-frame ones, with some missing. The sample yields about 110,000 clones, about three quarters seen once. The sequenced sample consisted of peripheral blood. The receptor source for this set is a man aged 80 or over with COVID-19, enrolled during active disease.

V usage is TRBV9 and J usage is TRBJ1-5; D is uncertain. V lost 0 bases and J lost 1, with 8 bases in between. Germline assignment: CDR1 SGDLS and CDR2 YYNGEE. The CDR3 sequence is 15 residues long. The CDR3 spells CASSVAPGSNQPQHF. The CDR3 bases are TGTGCCAGCAGCGTAGCGCCAGGAAGCAATCAGCCCCAGCATTTT.

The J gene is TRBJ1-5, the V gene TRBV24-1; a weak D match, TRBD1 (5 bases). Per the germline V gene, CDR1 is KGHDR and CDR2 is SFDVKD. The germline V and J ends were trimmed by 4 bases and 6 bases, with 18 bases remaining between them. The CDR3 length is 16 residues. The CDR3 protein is CATSESKGTLAQPQHF. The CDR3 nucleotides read TGTGCCACCAGTGAGTCTAAAGGGACTCTCGCTCAGCCCCAGCATTTT.

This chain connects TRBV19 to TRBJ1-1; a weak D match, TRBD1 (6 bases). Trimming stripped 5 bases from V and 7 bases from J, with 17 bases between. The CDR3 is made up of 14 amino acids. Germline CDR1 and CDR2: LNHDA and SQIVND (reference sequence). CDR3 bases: TGTGCCAGTAGTCTTCAAGGGTCACAGGGTGAAGCTTTCTTT. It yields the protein CASSLQGSQGEAFF.

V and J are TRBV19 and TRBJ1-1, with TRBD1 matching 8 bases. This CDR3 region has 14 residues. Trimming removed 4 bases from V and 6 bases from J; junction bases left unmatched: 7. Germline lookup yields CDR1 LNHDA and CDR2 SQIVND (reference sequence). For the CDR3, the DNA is TGTGCCAGTAGTACGGGACAGGTGAGACCTGAAGCTTTCTTT. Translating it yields CASSTGQVRPEAFF.

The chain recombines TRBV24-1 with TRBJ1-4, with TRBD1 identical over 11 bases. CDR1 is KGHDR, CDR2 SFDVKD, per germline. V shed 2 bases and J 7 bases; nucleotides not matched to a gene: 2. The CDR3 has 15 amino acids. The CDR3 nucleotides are TGTGCCACCAGTGATTCCGGGACAGGGGGTGAAAAACTGTTTTTT. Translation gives CATSDSGTGGEKLFF.

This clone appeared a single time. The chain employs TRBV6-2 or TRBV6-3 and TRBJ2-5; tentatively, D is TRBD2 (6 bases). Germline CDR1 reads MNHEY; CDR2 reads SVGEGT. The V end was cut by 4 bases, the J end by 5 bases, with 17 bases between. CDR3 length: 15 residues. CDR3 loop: CASSLRGGGMETQYF. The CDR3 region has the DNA TGTGCCAGCAGTTTGCGGGGTGGCGGGATGGAGACCCAGTACTTC.

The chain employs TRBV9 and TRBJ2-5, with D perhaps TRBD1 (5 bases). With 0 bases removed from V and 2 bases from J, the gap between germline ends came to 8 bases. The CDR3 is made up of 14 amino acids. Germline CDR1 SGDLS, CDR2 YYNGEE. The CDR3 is CASSVGQGQETQYF. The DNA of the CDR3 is TGTGCCAGCAGCGTAGGTCAGGGACAAGAGACCCAGTACTTC. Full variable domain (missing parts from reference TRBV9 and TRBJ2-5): DSGVTQTPKHLITATGQRVTLRCSPRSGDLSVYWYQQSLDQGLQFLIQYYNGEERAKGNILERFSAQQFPDLHSELNLSSLELGDSALYFCASSVGQGQETQYFGPGTRLLVL.

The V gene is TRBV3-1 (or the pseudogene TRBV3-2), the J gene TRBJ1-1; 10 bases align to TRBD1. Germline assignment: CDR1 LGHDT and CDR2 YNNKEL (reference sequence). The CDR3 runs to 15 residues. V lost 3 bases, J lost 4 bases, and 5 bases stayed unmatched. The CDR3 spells CASSHRGQGGTEAFF. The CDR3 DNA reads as TGTGCCAGCAGCCATAGAGGACAGGGGGGCACTGAAGCTTTCTTT.

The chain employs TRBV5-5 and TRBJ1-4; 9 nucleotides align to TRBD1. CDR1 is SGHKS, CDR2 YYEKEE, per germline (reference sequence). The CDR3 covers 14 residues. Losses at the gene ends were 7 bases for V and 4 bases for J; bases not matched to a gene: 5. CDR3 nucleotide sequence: TGTGCCAGCGGCGGGACAGGGATTAATGAAAAACTGTTTTTT. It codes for CASGGTGINEKLFF.

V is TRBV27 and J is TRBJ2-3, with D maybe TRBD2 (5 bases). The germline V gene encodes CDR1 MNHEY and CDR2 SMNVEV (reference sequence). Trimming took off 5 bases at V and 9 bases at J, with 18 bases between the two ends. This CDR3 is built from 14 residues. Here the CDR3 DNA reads TGTGCCAGCAGTACGACTTACGAGGGCGACACGCAGTATTTT. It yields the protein CASSTTYEGDTQYF.

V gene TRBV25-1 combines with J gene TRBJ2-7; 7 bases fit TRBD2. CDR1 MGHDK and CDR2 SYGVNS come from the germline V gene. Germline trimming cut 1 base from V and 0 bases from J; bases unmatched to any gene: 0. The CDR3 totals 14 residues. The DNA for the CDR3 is TGTGCCAGCAGTGAATCGGGGGGCTCCTACGAGCAGTACTTC. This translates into CASSESGGSYEQYF.

The CDR3 loop reads CASSFGQGGDTIYF. The CDR3 DNA is TGCGCCAGCAGCTTCGGACAGGGTGGGGACACCATATATTTT. The gene calls are TRBV5-1 and TRBJ1-3, with TRBD1 identical over 8 bases. The V segment lost 2 bases and the J segment 8 bases; nucleotides outside the gene matches: 6. There are 14 residues in the CDR3. In germline, CDR1 is SGHRS, CDR2 YFSETQ.

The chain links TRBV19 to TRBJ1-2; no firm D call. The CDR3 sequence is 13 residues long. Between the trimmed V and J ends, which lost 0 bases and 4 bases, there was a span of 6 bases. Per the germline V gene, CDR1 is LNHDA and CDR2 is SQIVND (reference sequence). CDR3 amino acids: CASSIDPRYGYTF. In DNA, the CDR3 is TGTGCCAGTAGTATAGACCCTCGCTATGGCTACACCTTC.

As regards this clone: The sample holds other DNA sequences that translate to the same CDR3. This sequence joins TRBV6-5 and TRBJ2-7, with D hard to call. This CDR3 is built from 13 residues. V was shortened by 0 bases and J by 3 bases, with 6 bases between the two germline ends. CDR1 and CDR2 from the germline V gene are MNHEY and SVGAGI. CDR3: CASSYSGSYEQYF. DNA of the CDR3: TGTGCCAGCAGTTACTCGGGCAGCTACGAGCAGTACTTC.

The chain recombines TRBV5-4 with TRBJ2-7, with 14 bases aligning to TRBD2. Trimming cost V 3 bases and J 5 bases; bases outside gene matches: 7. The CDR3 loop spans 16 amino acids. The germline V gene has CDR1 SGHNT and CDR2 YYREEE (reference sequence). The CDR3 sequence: CASSSGGLAGVHEQYF. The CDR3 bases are TGTGCCAGCAGCTCGGGGGGACTAGCGGGAGTCCACGAGCAGTACTTC.

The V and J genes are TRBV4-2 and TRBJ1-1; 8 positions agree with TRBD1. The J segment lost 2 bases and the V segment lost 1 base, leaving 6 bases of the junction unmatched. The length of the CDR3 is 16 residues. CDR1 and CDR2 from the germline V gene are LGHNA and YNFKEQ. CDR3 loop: CASSQVRAGGNTEAFF. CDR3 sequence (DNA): TGTGCCAGCAGCCAAGTGAGGGCAGGGGGCAACACTGAAGCTTTCTTT.

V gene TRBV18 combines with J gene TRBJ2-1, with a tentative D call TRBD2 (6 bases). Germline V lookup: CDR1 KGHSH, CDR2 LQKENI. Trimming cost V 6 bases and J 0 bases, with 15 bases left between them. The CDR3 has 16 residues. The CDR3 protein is CASSQTRTYSYNEQFF. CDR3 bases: TGTGCCAGCTCTCAGACTAGAACGTACTCCTACAATGAGCAGTTCTTC.

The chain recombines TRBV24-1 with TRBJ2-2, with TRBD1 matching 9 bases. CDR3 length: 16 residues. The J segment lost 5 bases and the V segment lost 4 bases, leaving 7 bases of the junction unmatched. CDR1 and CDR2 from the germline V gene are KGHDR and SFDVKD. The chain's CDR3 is CATSESGQGLTGELFF. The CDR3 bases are TGTGCCACCAGTGAGTCGGGACAGGGATTAACCGGGGAGCTGTTTTTT.

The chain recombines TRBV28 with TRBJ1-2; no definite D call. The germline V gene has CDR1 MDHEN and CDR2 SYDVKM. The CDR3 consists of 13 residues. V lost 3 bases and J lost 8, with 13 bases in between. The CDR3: CASSLGGHRGYTF. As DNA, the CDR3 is TGTGCCAGCAGTTTGGGAGGGCACCGGGGCTACACCTTC.

The CDR3 sequence: CASSKDRLRVEQGQETQYF. The CDR3, as DNA: TGTGCCAGCAGCAAAGACAGACTTCGGGTTGAACAGGGGCAAGAGACCCAGTACTTC. The chain employs TRBV21-1 and TRBJ2-5; the table's D call, TRBD1, has no DNA check behind it. TRBV21-1 is a known pseudogene. This CDR3 is 19 amino acids long.

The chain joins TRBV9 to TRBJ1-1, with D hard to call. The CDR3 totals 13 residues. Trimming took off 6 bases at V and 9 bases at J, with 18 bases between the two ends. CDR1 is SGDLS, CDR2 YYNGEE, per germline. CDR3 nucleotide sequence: TGTGCCAGCACCCCGATTGGGGAGGCCCAAGCTTTCTTT. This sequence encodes CASTPIGEAQAFF.

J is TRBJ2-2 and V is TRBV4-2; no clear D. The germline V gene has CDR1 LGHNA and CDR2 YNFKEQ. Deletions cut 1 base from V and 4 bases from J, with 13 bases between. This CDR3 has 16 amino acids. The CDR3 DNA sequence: TGTGCCAGCAGCCAAGTCCCGAAGAGTGCCACCGGGGAGCTGTTTTTT. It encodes CASSQVPKSATGELFF.

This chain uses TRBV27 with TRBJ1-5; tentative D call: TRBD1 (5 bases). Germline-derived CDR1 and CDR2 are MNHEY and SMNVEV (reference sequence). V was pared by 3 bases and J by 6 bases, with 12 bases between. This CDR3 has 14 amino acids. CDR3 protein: CASSLGRGSQPQHF. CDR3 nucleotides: TGTGCCAGCAGTTTGGGTCGGGGGTCTCAGCCCCAGCATTTT.

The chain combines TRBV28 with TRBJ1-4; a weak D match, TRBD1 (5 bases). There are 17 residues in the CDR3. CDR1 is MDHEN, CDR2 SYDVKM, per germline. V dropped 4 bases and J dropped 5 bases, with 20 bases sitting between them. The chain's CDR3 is CASSSPRGRNQNEKLFF. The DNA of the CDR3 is TGTGCCAGCAGTTCCCCCCGGGGGAGAAATCAGAATGAAAAACTGTTTTTT.

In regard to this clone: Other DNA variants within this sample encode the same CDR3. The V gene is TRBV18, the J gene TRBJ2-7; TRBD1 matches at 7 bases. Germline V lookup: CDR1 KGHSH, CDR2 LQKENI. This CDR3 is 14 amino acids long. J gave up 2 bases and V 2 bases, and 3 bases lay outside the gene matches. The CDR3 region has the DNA TGTGCCAGCTCACCAGGAGACAGGGCCTACGAGCAGTACTTC. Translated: CASSPGDRAYEQYF.